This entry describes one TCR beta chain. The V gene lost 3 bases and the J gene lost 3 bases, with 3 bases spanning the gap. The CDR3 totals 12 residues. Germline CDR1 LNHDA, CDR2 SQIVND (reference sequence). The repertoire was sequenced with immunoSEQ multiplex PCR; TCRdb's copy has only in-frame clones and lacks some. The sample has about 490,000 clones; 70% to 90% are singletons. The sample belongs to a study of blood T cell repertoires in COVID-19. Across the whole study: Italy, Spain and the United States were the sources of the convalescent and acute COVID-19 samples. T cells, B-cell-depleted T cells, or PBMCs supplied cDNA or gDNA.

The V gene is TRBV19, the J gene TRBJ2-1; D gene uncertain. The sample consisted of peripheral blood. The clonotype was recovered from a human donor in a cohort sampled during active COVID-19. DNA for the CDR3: TGTGCCAGTAGTATTAACTACAATGAGCAGTTCTTC. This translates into CASSINYNEQFF.